The clone carrying this T cell receptor (beta chain) was counted only a few times. What it binds is unknown. This sample is part of a study of response to subunit inactivated influenza vaccine. Study findings and constraints: That few new T cells are recruited by each seasonal influenza vaccination was the authors' suggestion.

TCRdb passed the RT-PCR reads through MiXCR, listing each CDR3 protein once. Of about 700,000 distinct CDR3 sequences listed, roughly 14% are singletons. The CDR3 is made up of 15 amino acids. V was pared by 4 bases and J by 7 bases, with 16 bases between. This TCR derives from a man aged 50 to 60 who received an inactivated influenza vaccine. The chain links TRBV12-3 or TRBV12-4 to TRBJ1-4, with D maybe TRBD1 (5 bases). The material sequenced was PBMCs from blood, taken 14 to 15 days before vaccination. Here the CDR3 reads CASSSKYSGGEKLFF. CDR3 nucleotides: TGTGCCAGCAGTTCCAAATATTCGGGGGGTGAAAAACTGTTTTTT.